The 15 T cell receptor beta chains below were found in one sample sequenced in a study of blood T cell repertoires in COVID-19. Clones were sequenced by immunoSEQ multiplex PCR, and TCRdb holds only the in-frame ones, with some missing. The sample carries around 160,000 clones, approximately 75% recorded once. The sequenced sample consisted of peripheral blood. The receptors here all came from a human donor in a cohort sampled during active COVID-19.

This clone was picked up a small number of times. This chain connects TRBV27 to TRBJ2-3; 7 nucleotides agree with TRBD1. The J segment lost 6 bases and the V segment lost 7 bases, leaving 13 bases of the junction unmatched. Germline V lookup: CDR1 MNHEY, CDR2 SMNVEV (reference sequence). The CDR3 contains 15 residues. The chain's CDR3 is CASTTIGGPEDTQYF. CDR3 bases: TGTGCCAGCACCACAATAGGGGGCCCAGAGGATACGCAGTATTTT.

Here the CDR3 DNA reads TGTGCCAGCAGCCAGGCTAGGACTAGCAAGCGAGAGACCCAGTACTTC. Translated: CASSQARTSKRETQYF. J is TRBJ2-5 and V is TRBV14; 8 bases fit TRBD2. CDR1 and CDR2 (germline): SGHDN, FVKESK. The V and J ends lost 3 bases and 4 bases, in that order; junction bases with no gene match: 10. The CDR3 consists of 16 residues.

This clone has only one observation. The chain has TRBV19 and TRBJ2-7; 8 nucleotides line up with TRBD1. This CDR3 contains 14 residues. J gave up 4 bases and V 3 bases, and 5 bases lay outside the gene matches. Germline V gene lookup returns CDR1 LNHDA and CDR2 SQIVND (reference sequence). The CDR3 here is CASSIRDRNYEQYF. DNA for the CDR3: TGTGCCAGTAGTATCCGGGACAGGAATTACGAGCAGTACTTC.

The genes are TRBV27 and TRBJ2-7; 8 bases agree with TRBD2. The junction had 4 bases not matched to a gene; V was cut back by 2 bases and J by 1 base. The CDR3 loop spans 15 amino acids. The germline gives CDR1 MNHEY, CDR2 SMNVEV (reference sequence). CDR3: CASSLSGSGSYEQYF. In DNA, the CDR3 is TGTGCCAGCAGTTTAAGCGGGAGTGGGTCCTACGAGCAGTACTTC.

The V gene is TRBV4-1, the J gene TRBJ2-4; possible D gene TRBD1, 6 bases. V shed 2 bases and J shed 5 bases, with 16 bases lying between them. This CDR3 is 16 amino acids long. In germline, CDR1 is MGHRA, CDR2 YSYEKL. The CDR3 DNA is TGCGCCAGCAGCCAACTCGGTCGGACAGTCCAAAACATTCAGTACTTC. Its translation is CASSQLGRTVQNIQYF.

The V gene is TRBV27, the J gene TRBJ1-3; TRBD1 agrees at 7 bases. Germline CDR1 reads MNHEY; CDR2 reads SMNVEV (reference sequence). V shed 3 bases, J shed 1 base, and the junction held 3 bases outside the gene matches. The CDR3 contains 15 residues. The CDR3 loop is CASSLRQGSGNTIYF. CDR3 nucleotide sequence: TGTGCCAGCAGTTTGCGACAGGGATCTGGAAACACCATATATTTT.

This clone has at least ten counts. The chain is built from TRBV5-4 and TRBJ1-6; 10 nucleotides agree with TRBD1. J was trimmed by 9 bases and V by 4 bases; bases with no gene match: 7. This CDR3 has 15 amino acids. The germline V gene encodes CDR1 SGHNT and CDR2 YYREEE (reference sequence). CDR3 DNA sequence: TGTGCCAGCAGCGGAGGGACAGGGGTTCGTTCACCCCTCCACTTT. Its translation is CASSGGTGVRSPLHF. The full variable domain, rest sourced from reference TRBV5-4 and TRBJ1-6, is ETGVTQSPTHLIKTRGQQVTLRCSSQSGHNTVSWYQQALGQGPQFIFQYYREEENGRGNFPPRFSGLQFPNYSSELNVNALELDDSALYLCASSGGTGVRSPLHFGNGTRLTVT.

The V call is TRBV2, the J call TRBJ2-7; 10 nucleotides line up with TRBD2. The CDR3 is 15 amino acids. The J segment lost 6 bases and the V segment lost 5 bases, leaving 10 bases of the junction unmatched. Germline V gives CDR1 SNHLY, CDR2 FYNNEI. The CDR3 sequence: CASSLKREGRAEQYF. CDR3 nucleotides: TGTGCCAGCAGTTTAAAGCGGGAGGGCCGGGCCGAGCAGTACTTC. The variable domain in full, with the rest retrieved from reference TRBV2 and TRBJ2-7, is EPEVTQTPSHQVTQMGQEVILRCVPISNHLYFYWYRQILGQKVEFLVSFYNNEISEKSEIFDDQFSVERPDGSNFTLKIRSTKLEDSAMYFCASSLKREGRAEQYFGPGTRLTVT.

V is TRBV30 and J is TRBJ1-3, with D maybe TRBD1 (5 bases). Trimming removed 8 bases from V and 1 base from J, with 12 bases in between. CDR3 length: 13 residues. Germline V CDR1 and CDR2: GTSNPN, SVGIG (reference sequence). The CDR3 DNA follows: TGTGCCGAGACCAGGGCATCTGGAAACACCATATATTTT. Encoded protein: CAETRASGNTIYF.

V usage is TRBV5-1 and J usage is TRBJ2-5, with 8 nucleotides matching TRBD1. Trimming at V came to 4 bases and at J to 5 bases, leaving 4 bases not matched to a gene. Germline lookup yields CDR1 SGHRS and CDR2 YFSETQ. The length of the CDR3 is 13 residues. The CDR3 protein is CASSTDRVETQYF. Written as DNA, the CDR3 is TGCGCCAGCAGCACGGACAGGGTGGAGACCCAGTACTTC.

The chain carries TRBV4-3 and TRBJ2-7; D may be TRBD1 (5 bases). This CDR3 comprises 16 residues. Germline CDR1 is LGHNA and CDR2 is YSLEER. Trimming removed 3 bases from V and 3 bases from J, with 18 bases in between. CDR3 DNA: TGCGCCAGCAGCCAGGCTAGGTGGGGCAGAAACTACGAGCAGTACTTC. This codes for CASSQARWGRNYEQYF.

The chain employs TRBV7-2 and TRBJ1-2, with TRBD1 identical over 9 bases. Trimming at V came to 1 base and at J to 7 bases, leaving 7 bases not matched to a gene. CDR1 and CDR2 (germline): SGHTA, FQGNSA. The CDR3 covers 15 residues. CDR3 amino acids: CASSLGDRVGGGYTF. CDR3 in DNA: TGTGCCAGCAGCTTAGGGGACAGGGTGGGAGGTGGCTACACCTTC.

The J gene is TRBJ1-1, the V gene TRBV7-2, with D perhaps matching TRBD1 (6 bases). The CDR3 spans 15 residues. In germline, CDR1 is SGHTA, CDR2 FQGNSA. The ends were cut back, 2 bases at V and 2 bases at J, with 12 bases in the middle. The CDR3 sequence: CASSLTGTSNTEAFF. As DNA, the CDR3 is TGTGCCAGCAGCTTAACCGGGACAAGTAACACTGAAGCTTTCTTT.

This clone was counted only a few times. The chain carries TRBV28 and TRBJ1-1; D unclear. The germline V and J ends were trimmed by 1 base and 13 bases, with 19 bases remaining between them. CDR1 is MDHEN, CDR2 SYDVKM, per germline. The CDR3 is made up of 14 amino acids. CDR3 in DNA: TGTGCCAGCAGTTTATTGGCGGGTGCCGTCTTTGGTTTCTTT. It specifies CASSLLAGAVFGFF.

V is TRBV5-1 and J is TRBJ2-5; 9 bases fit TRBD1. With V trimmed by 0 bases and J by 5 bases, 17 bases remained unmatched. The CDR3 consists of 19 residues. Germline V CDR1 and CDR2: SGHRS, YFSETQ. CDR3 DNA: TGCGCCAGCAGCTTGGGGTCGGGACAGGGAGCAGCCTATGGCGAGACCCAGTACTTC. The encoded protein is CASSLGSGQGAAYGETQYF. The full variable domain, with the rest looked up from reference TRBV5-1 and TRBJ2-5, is KAGVTQTPRYLIKTRGQQVTLSCSPISGHRSVSWYQQTPGQGLQFLFEYFSETQRNKGNFPGRFSGRQFSNSRSEMNVSTLELGDSALYLCASSLGSGQGAAYGETQYFGPGTRLLVL.